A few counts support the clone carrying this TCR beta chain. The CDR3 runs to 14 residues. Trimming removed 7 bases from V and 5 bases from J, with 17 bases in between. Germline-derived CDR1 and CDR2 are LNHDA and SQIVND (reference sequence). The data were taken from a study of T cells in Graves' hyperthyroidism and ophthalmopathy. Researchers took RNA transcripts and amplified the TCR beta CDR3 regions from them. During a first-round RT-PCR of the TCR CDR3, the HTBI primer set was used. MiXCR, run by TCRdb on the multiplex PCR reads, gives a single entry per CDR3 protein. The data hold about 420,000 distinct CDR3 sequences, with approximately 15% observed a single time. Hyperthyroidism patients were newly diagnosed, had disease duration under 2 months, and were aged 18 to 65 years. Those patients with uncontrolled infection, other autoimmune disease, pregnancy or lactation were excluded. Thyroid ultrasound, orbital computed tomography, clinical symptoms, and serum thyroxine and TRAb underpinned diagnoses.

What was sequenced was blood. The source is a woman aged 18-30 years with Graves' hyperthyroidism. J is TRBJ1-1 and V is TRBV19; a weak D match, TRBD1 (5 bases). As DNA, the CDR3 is TGTGCCAGTACCCTCGGGGCAGGAAGGACTGAAGCTTTCTTT. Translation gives CASTLGAGRTEAFF.